What follows are 32 T cell receptor beta chains derived from one specimen sequenced in a study of blood T cell repertoires in COVID-19. Data came from immunoSEQ multiplex PCR; TCRdb stores just in-frame clones and leaves some out. Altogether 330,000 or so clones are present, roughly 90% being singletons, with the ten largest covering roughly 9.9%. The source material was peripheral blood. These receptors were taken from a man younger than 45 with COVID-19, enrolled during active disease.

CDR3: CASGTGMNTEAFF. CDR3 in DNA: TGTGCCAGCGGAACCGGGATGAACACTGAAGCTTTCTTT. V gene TRBV12-3 or TRBV12-4 combines with J gene TRBJ1-1; D is ambiguous. The germline V and J ends were trimmed by 8 bases and 0 bases, with 10 bases remaining between them. This CDR3 has 13 amino acids.

The rearrangement joins TRBV19 to TRBJ1-1; D perhaps matches TRBD1 (5 bases). Germline lookup yields CDR1 LNHDA and CDR2 SQIVND (reference sequence). The V end was cut by 3 bases, the J end by 3 bases, with 11 bases between. The CDR3 length is 14 residues. The CDR3, as DNA: TGTGCCAGTAGTATCAGGGCAAGGGACACTGAAGCTTTCTTT. Protein: CASSIRARDTEAFF.

The chain uses TRBV29-1 and TRBJ2-7, with D perhaps matching TRBD2 (5 bases). This CDR3 comprises 13 residues. V was cut by 7 bases and J by 0 bases, with 13 bases left in between. In germline, CDR1 is SQVTM, CDR2 ANQGSEA. CDR3 residues: CSASGTSSYEQYF. For the CDR3, the DNA is TGCAGCGCGTCGGGAACGAGCTCCTACGAGCAGTACTTC.

The rearrangement uses TRBV7-9 and TRBJ2-1; a possible D gene is TRBD2 (5 bases). CDR1 is SEHNR and CDR2 is FQNEAQ in the germline V gene (reference sequence). This CDR3 spans 12 amino acids. V shed 5 bases and J shed 9 bases, with 11 bases lying between them. The DNA for the CDR3 is TGTGCCAGCAGCCTAGGAGGCGGTGAGCAGTTCTTC. This encodes CASSLGGGEQFF.

The chain joins TRBV28 to TRBJ2-5; perhaps TRBD2 as D (6 bases). The CDR3 is made up of 15 amino acids. Germline values: CDR1 MDHEN, CDR2 SYDVKM. The V gene lost 5 bases and the J gene lost 6 bases, with 19 bases spanning the gap. The CDR3 bases are TGTGCCAGCAGTCCCGCCCCGACTAGTAGTAAGACCCAGTACTTC. This codes for CASSPAPTSSKTQYF.

The chain is built from TRBV5-6 and TRBJ2-3; D is uncertain. Germline V CDR1 and CDR2: SGHDT, YYEEEE. The CDR3 is 16 residues long. V gave up 0 bases and J gave up 8 bases, with 19 bases separating them. Here the CDR3 DNA reads TGTGCCAGCAGCTTGGGAGAGGATTGGAGCCGAGGTACGCAGTATTTT. Its protein is CASSLGEDWSRGTQYF.

The chain combines TRBV11-2 with TRBJ2-2; 12 bases align to TRBD1. J was trimmed by 5 bases and V by 3 bases; bases with no gene match: 7. CDR3 length: 17 residues. Germline values: CDR1 SGHAT, CDR2 FQNNGV. The CDR3 DNA sequence: TGTGCCAGCAGCTTCTACTGGGACAGGGGGCATACCGGGGAGCTGTTTTTT. It encodes CASSFYWDRGHTGELFF.

This sequence joins TRBV19 and TRBJ1-6, with 11 bases aligning to TRBD1. The V and J ends lost 5 bases and 9 bases, in that order; junction bases with no gene match: 3. The CDR3 runs 14 residues. Germline loops: CDR1 LNHDA, CDR2 SQIVND (reference sequence). CDR3 sequence (DNA): TGTGCCAGTAGTGGGACAGGGGGACGTTCACCCCTCCACTTT. It is translated as CASSGTGGRSPLHF.

The gene calls are TRBV19 and TRBJ1-5; D uncertain. V lost 5 bases and J lost 5, with 16 bases in between. Per germline, CDR1 LNHDA and CDR2 SQIVND (reference sequence). The CDR3 runs 15 residues. The chain's CDR3 is CASSSVLERDQPQHF. CDR3 coding DNA: TGTGCCAGTAGTTCGGTCCTTGAGAGGGATCAGCCCCAGCATTTT.

This chain joins TRBV4-2 and TRBJ1-1; D perhaps matches TRBD1 (6 bases). The CDR3 consists of 15 residues. CDR1 is LGHNA, CDR2 YNFKEQ, per germline. V shed 0 bases and J shed 3 bases, with 11 bases lying between them. As DNA, the CDR3 is TGTGCCAGCAGCCAAGATCTACAGGGAGACACTGAAGCTTTCTTT. This gives the protein CASSQDLQGDTEAFF.

The chain joins TRBV23-1 to TRBJ2-7; D possibly corresponds to TRBD2 (6 bases). TRBV23-1 is placed among ORFs of uncertain function. Trimming removed 6 bases from V and 3 bases from J, with 21 bases in between. CDR3 size: 16 residues. In DNA, the CDR3 is TGCGCCAGCAGCGTCTCGGGGGAGACCCTACTCTACGAGCAGTACTTC. Protein product: CASSVSGETLLYEQYF.

The J gene is TRBJ2-5, the V gene TRBV28; D is perhaps TRBD2 (6 bases). V dropped 6 bases and J dropped 5 bases, with 19 bases sitting between them. CDR1 is MDHEN and CDR2 is SYDVKM in the germline V gene. CDR3 length: 15 amino acids. The CDR3, as DNA: TGTGCCAGCAGCCAGGGACCTCGGGAGACGGAGACCCAGTACTTC. Translated, it gives CASSQGPRETETQYF.

This chain connects TRBV6-5 to TRBJ1-4; D is undetermined. The CDR3 extends over 15 amino acids. Trimming took off 2 bases at V and 3 bases at J, with 10 bases between the two ends. Per germline, CDR1 MNHEY and CDR2 SVGAGI. The CDR3 loop is CASSYQAGPNEKLFF. The CDR3, as DNA: TGTGCCAGCAGTTACCAGGCAGGTCCTAATGAAAAACTGTTTTTT.

This clone is a singleton in its sample. This rearrangement joins TRBV10-3 to TRBJ2-5, with D tentatively TRBD1 (5 bases). With 4 bases removed from V and 2 bases from J, the gap between germline ends came to 23 bases. Germline V gives CDR1 ENHRY, CDR2 SYGVKD. There are 18 residues in the CDR3. The CDR3 loop is CAISGGWGGSKPQETQYF. As DNA, the CDR3 is TGTGCCATCAGTGGGGGATGGGGCGGAAGTAAACCACAAGAGACCCAGTACTTC.

The V call is TRBV19, the J call TRBJ1-5; perhaps TRBD1 as D (5 bases). The CDR3 extends over 15 amino acids. Germline assignment: CDR1 LNHDA and CDR2 SQIVND (reference sequence). V was shortened by 5 bases and J by 0 bases, with 11 bases between the two germline ends. The CDR3 region has the DNA TGTGCCAGTAGTTACAGGAGTTATAGCAATCAGCCCCAGCATTTT. Its translation is CASSYRSYSNQPQHF. The full variable domain, its missing parts supplied by reference TRBV19 and TRBJ1-5, is DGGITQSPKYLFRKEGQNVTLSCEQNLNHDAMYWYRQDPGQGLRLIYYSQIVNDFQKGDIAEGYSVSREKKESFPLTVTSAQKNPTAFYLCASSYRSYSNQPQHFGDGTRLSIL.

The V and J genes are TRBV2 and TRBJ2-2; 7 bases map to TRBD1. The CDR3 totals 16 residues. Per germline, CDR1 SNHLY and CDR2 FYNNEI. V shed 5 bases, J shed 2 bases, and the junction held 8 bases outside the gene matches. The DNA of the CDR3 is TGTGCCAGCAGTACACAGGGGAGAAGAAACACCGGGGAGCTGTTTTTT. Translated, it gives CASSTQGRRNTGELFF.

This rearrangement joins TRBV5-4 to TRBJ1-2; 8 nucleotides line up with TRBD1. CDR3 length: 14 residues. With V trimmed by 4 bases and J by 5 bases, 7 bases remained unmatched. Germline lookup yields CDR1 SGHNT and CDR2 YYREEE (reference sequence). The CDR3 here is CASSPGQGRYGYTF. The CDR3 DNA is TGTGCCAGCAGCCCCGGACAGGGCCGATATGGCTACACCTTC.

The genes are TRBV5-1 and TRBJ1-4; weak D call: TRBD1 (6 bases). CDR1 SGHRS and CDR2 YFSETQ come from the germline V gene. This CDR3 is 17 amino acids long. Trimming removed 0 bases from V and 4 bases from J, with 16 bases in between. CDR3 bases: TGCGCCAGCAGCTTGGCCACCGCAGGGGCGAATAATGAAAAACTGTTTTTT. As protein: CASSLATAGANNEKLFF.

This chain joins TRBV5-6 and TRBJ2-7, with D tentatively TRBD2 (5 bases). This CDR3 is built from 14 residues. V lost 3 bases and J lost 4, with 14 bases in between. Per germline, CDR1 SGHDT and CDR2 YYEEEE. The CDR3 loop reads CASSSLSSEYEQYF. CDR3 sequence (DNA): TGTGCCAGCAGCTCCTTGAGTAGCGAGTACGAGCAGTACTTC.

The chain is built from TRBV16 and TRBJ1-1; D not certain. Germline loops: CDR1 KGHSY, CDR2 FQNENV. Trimming removed 1 base at V and 1 base at J, with 7 bases between. The CDR3 sequence is 14 residues long. In nucleotides, the CDR3 is TGTGCCAGCAGCCAATTGGCGGAGAACACTGAAGCTTTCTTT. Its protein is CASSQLAENTEAFF.

This clone was counted a single time. The chain employs TRBV6-4 and TRBJ2-3, with D possibly TRBD2 on 7 matching bases. Per germline, CDR1 MRHNA and CDR2 SNTAGT. This CDR3 comprises 15 residues. V was clipped by 2 bases and J by 4 bases, with 13 bases between them. The CDR3 loop is CASSDGAGAADTQYF. Written as DNA, the CDR3 is TGTGCCAGCAGTGACGGGGCGGGGGCCGCAGATACGCAGTATTTT.

This chain joins TRBV5-4 and TRBJ2-7; 12 bases line up with TRBD2. Germline V gene data show CDR1 as SGHNT and CDR2 as YYREEE (reference sequence). V dropped 4 bases and J dropped 5; count of bases not matched to a gene: 7. This CDR3 contains 15 residues. CDR3 in amino acids: CASSRSSGGANEQYF. The CDR3 DNA follows: TGTGCCAGCAGCCGTTCTAGCGGGGGGGCGAACGAGCAGTACTTC.

The rearrangement uses TRBV7-9 and TRBJ2-7, with 7 positions matching TRBD1. The V segment lost 6 bases and the J segment 3 bases; nucleotides outside the gene matches: 8. Germline V gene data show CDR1 as SEHNR and CDR2 as FQNEAQ (reference sequence). The CDR3 consists of 14 residues. Written as DNA, the CDR3 is TGTGCCAGCAGTAAGGACAGGATGTTCTACGAGCAGTACTTC. Encoded protein: CASSKDRMFYEQYF.

This clone has just one count. The chain recombines TRBV18 with TRBJ2-7, with D perhaps TRBD1 (6 bases). Trimming removed 2 bases at V and 6 bases at J, with 14 bases between. CDR3 length: 14 amino acids. Per germline, CDR1 KGHSH and CDR2 LQKENI. In DNA, the CDR3 is TGTGCCAGCTCACCATCGACACAGGGAGCCGAGCAGTACTTC. It yields the protein CASSPSTQGAEQYF.

A single count supports this clone. The rearrangement joins TRBV19 to TRBJ2-2; D gene uncertain. The ends were cut back, 5 bases at V and 8 bases at J, with 12 bases in the middle. This CDR3 region has 13 residues. CDR1 and CDR2 (germline): LNHDA, SQIVND (reference sequence). CDR3 bases: TGTGCCAGTAGTTTTTCTACGCCTGGGGAGCTGTTTTTT. Translated, it gives CASSFSTPGELFF.

V and J are TRBV30 and TRBJ1-2; D ambiguous. Trimming removed 4 bases from V and 7 bases from J, with 16 bases in between. This CDR3 contains 13 residues. CDR1 and CDR2 (germline): GTSNPN, SVGIG (reference sequence). CDR3 loop: CAWTPQVASGYTF. The CDR3 DNA follows: TGTGCCTGGACACCTCAGGTGGCGAGTGGCTACACCTTC.

CDR3 loop: CASSPRLAGGPDTQYF. The CDR3 DNA follows: TGTGCCAGCAGCCCCCGACTAGCGGGGGGGCCGGATACGCAGTATTTT. The genes are TRBV9 and TRBJ2-3; 14 positions agree with TRBD2. The CDR3 contains 16 residues. Germline CDR1 and CDR2: SGDLS and YYNGEE. After removal of 4 bases from V and 6 bases from J, the junction contained 7 bases not matched to a gene.

The chain combines TRBV6-5 with TRBJ1-6; D gene uncertain. The CDR3 spans 16 residues. V was cut by 0 bases and J by 0 bases, with 6 bases left in between. Germline assignment: CDR1 MNHEY and CDR2 SVGAGI. CDR3 nucleotides: TGTGCCAGCAGTTACTCACGGGGCTCCTATAATTCACCCCTCCACTTT. It is translated as CASSYSRGSYNSPLHF.

The chain couples TRBV9 to TRBJ1-3, with D unclear. There are 14 residues in the CDR3. V dropped 2 bases and J dropped 8 bases, with 14 bases sitting between them. Germline-derived CDR1 and CDR2 are SGDLS and YYNGEE. The CDR3 DNA reads as TGTGCCAGCAGCGTCGGTTACTCTGTGGACACCATATATTTT. The encoded protein is CASSVGYSVDTIYF.

This clone was seen only once. The gene calls are TRBV7-2 and TRBJ2-7; 12 bases line up with TRBD2. Germline CDR1 reads SGHTA; CDR2 reads FQGNSA. V lost 6 bases and J lost 3; bases outside the gene matches: 18. The CDR3 extends over 19 amino acids. CDR3 region: CASSRGLAGGPRSYYEQYF. The CDR3 DNA sequence: TGTGCCAGCAGTAGAGGGCTAGCGGGAGGGCCCCGGTCGTACTACGAGCAGTACTTC.

The DNA for the CDR3 is TGTGCCAGCAGCCAAGACTGGGGATCTGCGGGAGAAGAATACAATGAGCAGTTCTTC. Translation gives CASSQDWGSAGEEYNEQFF. The genes are TRBV3-1 (or the pseudogene TRBV3-2) and TRBJ2-1, with 7 bases aligning to TRBD2. The CDR3 is 19 amino acids. Germline assignment: CDR1 LGHDT and CDR2 YNNKEL (reference sequence). The V and J ends lost 0 bases and 4 bases, in that order; junction bases with no gene match: 15.

The V gene is TRBV10-3, the J gene TRBJ2-2; 11 bases are shared with TRBD2. CDR3 length: 17 residues. Germline loops: CDR1 ENHRY, CDR2 SYGVKD. Trimming took 4 bases from V and 1 from J; bases not matched to a gene: 5. CDR3 sequence (DNA): TGTGCCATCAGTGGAAAAGGGACTAGCGGGAACACCGGGGAGCTGTTTTTT. It encodes CAISGKGTSGNTGELFF.